One and the same sample provided the 3 T cell receptor beta chains below, sequenced in a study of CD8 T cells in Susac syndrome. The RNA input was 0.5 to 1 ug, and it was reverse transcribed with random hexamers. Using its own MiXCR run on the immunoSEQ multiplex PCR reads, TCRdb lists one record per CDR3 protein. The sample comprises 150,000 to 200,000 distinct CDR3 sequences, 80% to 95% of which are singletons, and 0.095% to 0.12% rests with the top ten. Sequencing was carried out using CD4+ T cells from PBMCs. These receptors were taken from a human donor in good health.

This chain uses TRBV2 with TRBJ1-1, with unresolved D. The V and J ends lost 7 bases and 11 bases respectively, with 20 bases between them. Germline values: CDR1 SNHLY, CDR2 FYNNEI. This CDR3 spans 13 amino acids. This CDR3 is CASNLVLGTGAFF. The DNA of the CDR3 is TGTGCCAGCAACCTTGTCCTAGGTACGGGGGCTTTCTTT.

The V call is TRBV20-1, the J call TRBJ1-4; 7 positions match TRBD1. The ends lost 5 bases at V and 6 bases at J; junction bases unmatched: 6. The CDR3 has 13 residues. Germline V CDR1 and CDR2: DFQATT, SNEGSKA (reference sequence). The CDR3 coding sequence is TGCAGTGCTCCCACCGACAGGGATGAAAAACTGTTTTTT. Protein sequence: CSAPTDRDEKLFF.

This clonotype was detected a few times. The chain has TRBV3-1 and TRBJ2-7; no firm D call. V was clipped by 1 base and J by 4 bases, with 2 bases between them. Germline V gives CDR1 LGHDT, CDR2 YNNKEL (reference sequence). This CDR3 has 11 residues. CDR3 sequence (DNA): TGTGCCAGCAGCCAAGGTTACGAGCAGTACTTC. Translating gives CASSQGYEQYF.